This T cell receptor (beta chain) was obtained from a study of tumor and adjacent non-tumor tissue in lung cancer. Overall study context: Histology: 11 to 13 adenocarcinoma, a couple of squamous cell carcinoma, 1 small cell lung cancer.

A modified ARM-PCR protocol with three rounds of nested PCR amplified TCRbeta. TCRdb reprocessed the multiplex PCR reads via MiXCR and lists one record per CDR3 protein. The profile shows more than 85,000 distinct CDR3 sequences, 84% of them singletons. This CDR3 has 16 amino acids. Germline V CDR1 and CDR2: SGHNT, YENEEA. After removal of 5 bases from V and 5 bases from J, the junction contained 13 bases not matched to a gene. The template was RNA from unsorted bulk tissue. The chain joins TRBV11-3 to TRBJ2-5; 8 nucleotides line up with TRBD2. This receptor was obtained from a man between 65 and 85 years old with non-small cell lung cancer. The source material was lung tumor tissue. The CDR3: CASSPGRGMGRETQYF. CDR3 nucleotides: TGTGCCAGCAGCCCCGGGAGGGGGATGGGTCGGGAGACCCAGTACTTC. Full variable domain (outside the CDR3, taken from reference TRBV11-3 and TRBJ2-5): EAGVVQSPRYKIIEKKQPVAFWCNPISGHNTLYWYLQNLGQGPELLIRYENEEAVDDSQLPKDRFSAERLKGVDSTLKIQPAELGDSAVYLCASSPGRGMGRETQYFGPGTRLLVL.